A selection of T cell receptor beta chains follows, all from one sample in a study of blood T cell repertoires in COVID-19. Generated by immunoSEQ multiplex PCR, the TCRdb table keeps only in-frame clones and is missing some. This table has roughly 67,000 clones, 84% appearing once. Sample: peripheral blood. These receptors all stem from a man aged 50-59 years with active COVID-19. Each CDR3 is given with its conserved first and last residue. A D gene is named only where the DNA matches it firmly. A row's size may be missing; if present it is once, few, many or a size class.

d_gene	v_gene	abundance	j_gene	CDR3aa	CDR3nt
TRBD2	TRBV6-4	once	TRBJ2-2	CASSDSKGRLAESGELFF	TGTGCCAGCAGTGACTCGAAGGGGCGGCTAGCGGAAAGCGGGGAGCTGTTTTTT
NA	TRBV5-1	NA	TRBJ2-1	CASSLAFSGEGLAFF	TGCGCCAGCAGCTTGGCTTTCTCGGGGGAAGGGTTGGCGTTCTTC
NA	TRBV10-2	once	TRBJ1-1	CARGRNTEAFF	TGCGCCAGGGGGAGGAACACTGAAGCTTTCTTT
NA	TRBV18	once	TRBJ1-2	CASSAGGGYTF	TGTGCCAGCTCGGCGGGGGGAGGCTACACCTTC
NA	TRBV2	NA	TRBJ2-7	CASGQGGEQYF	TGTGCCAGCGGGCAGGGGGGCGAGCAGTACTTC
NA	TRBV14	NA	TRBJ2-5	CASSPKVGAGTPRETQYF	TGTGCCAGCAGCCCAAAAGTCGGGGCCGGGACACCAAGGGAGACCCAGTACTTC
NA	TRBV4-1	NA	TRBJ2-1	CASSSPLPSSYNEQFF	TGCGCCAGCAGCTCCCCTCTCCCTAGCTCCTACAATGAGCAGTTCTTC
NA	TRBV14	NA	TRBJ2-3	CASSPQFPDTQYF	TGTGCCAGCAGCCCCCAGTTTCCAGATACGCAGTATTTT
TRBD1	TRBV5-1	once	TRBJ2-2	CASRAGTGSAGELFF	TGCGCCAGCAGGGCCGGGACAGGGAGCGCCGGGGAGCTGTTTTTT
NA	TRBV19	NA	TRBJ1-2	CASSIVTGPNYGYTF	TGTGCCAGTAGTATAGTGACGGGTCCTAACTATGGCTACACCTTC
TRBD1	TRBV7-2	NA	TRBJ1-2	CASSFQGALGYTF	TGTGCCAGCAGCTTCCAGGGGGCGCTTGGCTACACCTTC
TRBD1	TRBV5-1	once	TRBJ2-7	CASSLGQSYEQYF	TGCGCCAGCAGCCTGGGACAGTCCTACGAGCAGTACTTC
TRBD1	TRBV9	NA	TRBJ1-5	CASSGQGYSNQPQHF	TGTGCCAGCAGCGGACAGGGGTATAGCAATCAGCCCCAGCATTTT
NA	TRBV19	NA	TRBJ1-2	CASSILGPGRGGYTF	TGTGCCAGTAGTATTTTGGGCCCAGGTAGGGGAGGCTACACCTTC
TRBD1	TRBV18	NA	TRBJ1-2	CASSQWTGSDYGYTF	TGTGCCAGCTCACAGTGGACAGGGTCAGACTATGGCTACACCTTC
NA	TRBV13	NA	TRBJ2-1	CASSHRGDEQFF	TGTGCCAGCAGTCATAGGGGTGATGAGCAGTTCTTC
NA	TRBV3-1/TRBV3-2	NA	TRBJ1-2	CASSHSPGDKRHGYTF	TGTGCCAGCAGCCACTCACCCGGGGACAAGCGACATGGCTACACCTTC
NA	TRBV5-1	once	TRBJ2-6	CASTKTQGTGANVLTF	TGCGCCAGCACGAAGACTCAGGGTACTGGGGCCAACGTCCTGACTTTC
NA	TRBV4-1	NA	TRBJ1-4	CASSPVGGEKLFF	TGCGCCAGCAGCCCTGTAGGAGGGGAAAAACTGTTTTTT
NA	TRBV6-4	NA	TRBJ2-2	CASRATQGGELFF	TGTGCCAGCAGGGCTACCCAGGGCGGGGAGCTGTTTTTT
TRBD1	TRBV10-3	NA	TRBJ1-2	CAISDGQEPYGYTF	TGTGCCATCAGTGACGGACAGGAACCCTATGGCTACACCTTC
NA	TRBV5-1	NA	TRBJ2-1	CASSLGGAGGNEQFF	TGCGCCAGCAGCCTGGGGGGAGCCGGGGGAAATGAGCAGTTCTTC
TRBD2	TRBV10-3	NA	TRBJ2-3	CAISPLAGGLASTDTQYF	TGTGCCATCAGCCCTCTAGCGGGGGGCCTCGCTAGCACAGATACGCAGTATTTT
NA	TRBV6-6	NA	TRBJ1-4	CASSYLGALEKLFF	TGTGCCAGCAGTTACCTCGGAGCCCTTGAAAAACTGTTTTTT
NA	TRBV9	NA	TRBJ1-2	CASSVQGLGYTF	TGTGCCAGCAGCGTACAGGGGTTGGGCTACACCTTC
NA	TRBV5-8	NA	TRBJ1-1	CASSFGGLNTEAFF	TGTGCCAGCAGCTTCGGGGGGTTAAACACTGAAGCTTTCTTT
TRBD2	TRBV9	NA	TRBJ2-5	CASSGRLAGGPGETQYF	TGTGCCAGCAGCGGCAGACTAGCGGGAGGGCCAGGGGAGACCCAGTACTTC
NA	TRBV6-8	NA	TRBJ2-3	CASSSEGPPEDTQYF	TGTGCCAGCAGTTCGGAGGGGCCCCCCGAGGATACGCAGTATTTT
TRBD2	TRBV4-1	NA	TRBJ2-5	CASSQGLAGETQYF	TGCGCCAGCAGCCAAGGACTAGCGGGAGAGACCCAGTACTTC
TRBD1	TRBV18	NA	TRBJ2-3	CASSPRAGGTSTDTQYF	TGTGCCAGCTCACCACGGGCAGGGGGCACTAGCACAGATACGCAGTATTTT
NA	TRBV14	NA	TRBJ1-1	CANSLYSATEAFF	TGTGCCAACAGCTTATATAGCGCCACTGAAGCTTTCTTT
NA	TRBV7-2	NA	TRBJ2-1	CASSLGGTSYNEQFF	TGTGCCAGCAGCTTGGGCGGGACCTCCTACAATGAGCAGTTCTTC
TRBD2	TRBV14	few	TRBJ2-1	CASSPTGTSGNLQFF	TGTGCCAGCAGCCCGACCGGGACTAGCGGGAACTTGCAGTTCTTC
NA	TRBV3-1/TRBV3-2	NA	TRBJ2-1	CASSQEVGSAYNEQFF	TGTGCCAGCAGCCAAGAAGTAGGGAGCGCATACAATGAGCAGTTCTTC
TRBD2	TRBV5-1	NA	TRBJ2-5	CASSPGLAEETQYF	TGCGCCAGCAGCCCCGGACTAGCGGAAGAGACCCAGTACTTC